This T cell receptor beta chain was captured in a study of cytomegalovirus exposure and HLA in healthy donors. In the study overall: Genotyping showed less than 85% of 398 donors falling in the Caucasian-associated ancestry cluster. Study results and caveats: Accurate prediction of HLA-A and HLA-B alleles (for most subjects) was reportedly achieved from TCR beta sequences. Within the data, a cluster of highly shared sequence variants was likely a sequencing artifact.

Germline V gene data show CDR1 as GTSNPN and CDR2 as SVGIG (reference sequence). V was clipped by 2 bases and J by 2 bases; unmatched bases: 7. The CDR3 is 15 residues long. The PCR used 60 Vbeta and 13 Jbeta primers. Original handling: The count from a later analysis was 79 million or so unique TCR beta chains, 9 million to 12 million of them shared. Profiled with immunoSEQ multiplex PCR; TCRdb holds only in-frame clones, not every one. That table is the source of V, J and clone size, and D and trimming were worked out from the DNA. The sample contains more than 95,000 clones, about 80% of which appear only once. The table lists this clone with a few counts. The antigen remains undetermined.

This chain joins TRBV30 and TRBJ2-7, with 9 bases that match TRBD1. The sequencing sample was made of PBMCs. This TCR derives from a man between 35 and 55 years old in good health and CMV-seropositive. The CDR3 coding sequence is TGTGCCTGGAGTCGATGGACAGGGGCCGCCTACGAGCAGTACTTC. Residues: CAWSRWTGAAYEQYF.